This TCR beta chain originates from a study of control samples from healthy donors and cancer patients. The CDR3 consists of 13 residues. Germline V gene data show CDR1 as LNHDA and CDR2 as SQIVND (reference sequence). A note on this clone: At one boundary the junction diverges from the germline segment, which might be a read error.

The data were produced by immunoSEQ multiplex PCR, yet TCRdb's version contains in-frame clones alone and is incomplete. The table records approximately 190,000 clones, roughly nine tenths of them present only once. V usage is TRBV19 and J usage is TRBJ2-4; 12 nucleotides agree with TRBD2. Source material: blood. This receptor was taken from a young man in good health. CDR3 nucleotides: TGTGCCAGTAGTGAGGCTAGCGGGGGGGCCGCATTCTTC. This translates into CASSEASGGAAFF.